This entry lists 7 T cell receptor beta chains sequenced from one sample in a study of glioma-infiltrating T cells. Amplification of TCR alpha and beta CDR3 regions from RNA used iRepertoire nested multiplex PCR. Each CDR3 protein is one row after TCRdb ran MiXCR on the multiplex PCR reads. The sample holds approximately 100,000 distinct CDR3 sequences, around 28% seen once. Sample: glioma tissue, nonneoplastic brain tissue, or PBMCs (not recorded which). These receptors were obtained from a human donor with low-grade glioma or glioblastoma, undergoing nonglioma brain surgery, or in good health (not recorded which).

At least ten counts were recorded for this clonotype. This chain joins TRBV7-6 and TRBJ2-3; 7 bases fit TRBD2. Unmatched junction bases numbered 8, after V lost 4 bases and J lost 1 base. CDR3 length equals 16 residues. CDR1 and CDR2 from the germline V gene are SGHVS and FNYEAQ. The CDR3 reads CASSYSSGYGTDTQYF. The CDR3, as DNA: TGTGCCAGCAGCTACTCTAGCGGTTATGGCACAGATACGCAGTATTTT.

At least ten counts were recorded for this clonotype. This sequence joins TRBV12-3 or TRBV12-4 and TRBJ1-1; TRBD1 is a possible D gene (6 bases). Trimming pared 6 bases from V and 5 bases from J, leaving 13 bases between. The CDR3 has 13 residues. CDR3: CASRATGRTEAFF. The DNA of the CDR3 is TGTGCCAGCAGGGCTACAGGGAGGACTGAAGCTTTCTTT.

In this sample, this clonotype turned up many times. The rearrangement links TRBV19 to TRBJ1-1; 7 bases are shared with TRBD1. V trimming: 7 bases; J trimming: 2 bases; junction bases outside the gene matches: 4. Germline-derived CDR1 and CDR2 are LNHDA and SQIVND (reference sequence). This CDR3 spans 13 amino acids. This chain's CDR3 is CASTDRENTEAFF. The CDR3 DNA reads TGTGCCAGTACCGACAGGGAAAACACTGAAGCTTTCTTT.

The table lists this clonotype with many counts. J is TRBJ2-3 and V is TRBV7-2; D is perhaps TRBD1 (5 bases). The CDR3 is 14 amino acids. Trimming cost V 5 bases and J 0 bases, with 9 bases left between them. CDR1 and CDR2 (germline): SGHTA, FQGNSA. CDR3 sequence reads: CASSPRASTDTQYF. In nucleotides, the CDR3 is TGTGCCAGCAGCCCCAGGGCTAGCACAGATACGCAGTATTTT.

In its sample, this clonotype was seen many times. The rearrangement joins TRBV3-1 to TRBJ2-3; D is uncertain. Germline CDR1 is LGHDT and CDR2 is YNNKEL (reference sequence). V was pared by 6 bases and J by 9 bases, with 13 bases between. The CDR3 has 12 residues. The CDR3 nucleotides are TGTGCCAGCAGTCAGGAAGGCAAGACGCAGTATTTT. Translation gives CASSQEGKTQYF.

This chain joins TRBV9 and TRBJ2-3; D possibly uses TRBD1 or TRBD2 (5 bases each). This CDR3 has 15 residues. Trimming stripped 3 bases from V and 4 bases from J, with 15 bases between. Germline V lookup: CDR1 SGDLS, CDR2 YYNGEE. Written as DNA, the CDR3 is TGTGCCAGCAGCGGAGAGCCGGGGCAGGCAGATACGCAGTATTTT. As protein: CASSGEPGQADTQYF.

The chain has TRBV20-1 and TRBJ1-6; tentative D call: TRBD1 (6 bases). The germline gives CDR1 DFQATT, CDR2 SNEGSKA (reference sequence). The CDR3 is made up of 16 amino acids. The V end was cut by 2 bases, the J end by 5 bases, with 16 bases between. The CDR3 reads CSARLDSPANNSPLHF. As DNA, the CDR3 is TGCAGTGCTAGATTGGACAGCCCCGCTAATAATTCACCCCTCCACTTT.